The 22 T cell receptor beta chains below all came from one sample that was sequenced in a study of T cell responses to AZD1222 COVID-19 vaccine. Data came from immunoSEQ multiplex PCR; TCRdb stores just in-frame clones and leaves some out. Among 130,000 to 150,000 clones listed, 85% to 90% were seen once. This material consisted of peripheral blood, taken on day 0 of AZD1222 vaccination. The receptors were sampled from an adult in good health.

This chain joins TRBV2 and TRBJ2-5; tentatively, D is TRBD1 or TRBD2 (5 bases each). The CDR3 contains 16 residues. Trimming cost V 4 bases and J 0 bases, with 15 bases left between them. CDR1 is SNHLY, CDR2 FYNNEI, per germline. Written as DNA, the CDR3 is TGTGCCAGCAGTGGTGAGGGACCGCCGTACCAAGAGACCCAGTACTTC. This translates into CASSGEGPPYQETQYF.

V usage is TRBV3-1 (or the pseudogene TRBV3-2) and J usage is TRBJ1-3, with D hard to call. V was cut by 0 bases and J by 0 bases, with 6 bases left in between. Germline loops: CDR1 LGHDT, CDR2 YNNKEL (reference sequence). There are 15 residues in the CDR3. The DNA for the CDR3 is TGTGCCAGCAGCCAAGATTGGAGCTCTGGAAACACCATATATTTT. Amino acid sequence: CASSQDWSSGNTIYF.

The chain links TRBV6-1 to TRBJ2-5, with 7 bases matching TRBD2. After removal of 0 bases from V and 4 bases from J, the junction contained 8 bases not matched to a gene. CDR1 and CDR2 (germline): MNHNS, SASEGT. The CDR3 is 16 residues long. The CDR3 here is CASSEAGGGVGETQYF. In DNA form, the CDR3 reads TGTGCCAGCAGTGAAGCCGGCGGGGGAGTAGGAGAGACCCAGTACTTC.

In DNA form, the CDR3 reads TGTGCCAGCAGCTTTTGGACTGCAGACGTCTATGGCTACACCTTC. It translates to CASSFWTADVYGYTF. The chain couples TRBV7-2 to TRBJ1-2; the D is unclear. Germline V gene lookup returns CDR1 SGHTA and CDR2 FQGNSA. The CDR3 loop spans 15 amino acids. The V gene lost 3 bases and the J gene lost 4 bases, with 15 bases spanning the gap.

The chain uses TRBV5-6 and TRBJ2-7; D unclear. V shed 2 bases and J shed 0 bases, with 6 bases lying between them. The CDR3 has 13 amino acids. CDR1 is SGHDT, CDR2 YYEEEE, per germline. The CDR3 protein is CASSLLSSYEQYF. The DNA of the CDR3 is TGTGCCAGCAGCTTACTTAGCTCCTACGAGCAGTACTTC. Together with reference TRBV5-6 and TRBJ2-7, the CDR3 gives the full variable domain: DAGVTQSPTHLIKTRGQQVTLRCSPKSGHDTVSWYQQALGQGPQFIFQYYEEEERQRGNFPDRFSGHQFPNYSSELNVNALLLGDSALYLCASSLLSSYEQYFGPGTRLTVT.

The V and J genes are TRBV7-2 and TRBJ2-2; no clear D gene. Germline lookup yields CDR1 SGHTA and CDR2 FQGNSA. The CDR3 contains 14 residues. Trimming removed 1 base at V and 8 bases at J, with 11 bases between. CDR3 protein: CASSLDQNRGELFF. The CDR3 region has the DNA TGTGCCAGCAGCTTAGATCAGAACCGAGGGGAGCTGTTTTTT. The whole variable domain, remainder taken from reference TRBV7-2 and TRBJ2-2, is GAGVSQSPSNKVTEKGKDVELRCDPISGHTALYWYRQSLGQGLEFLIYFQGNSAPDKSGLPSDRFSAERTGGSVSTLTIQRTQQEDSAVYLCASSLDQNRGELFFGEGSRLTVL.

The rearrangement joins TRBV27 to TRBJ1-1; D not resolved. Germline-derived CDR1 and CDR2 are MNHEY and SMNVEV (reference sequence). The CDR3 length is 13 residues. V was clipped by 2 bases and J by 1 base, with 5 bases between them. CDR3 sequence reads: CASSLNGNTEAFF. CDR3 in DNA: TGTGCCAGCAGTTTAAACGGGAACACTGAAGCTTTCTTT.

This chain connects TRBV6-5 to TRBJ1-1; 7 bases are a match to TRBD1. Per the germline V gene, CDR1 is MNHEY and CDR2 is SVGAGI. This CDR3 has 15 amino acids. The J segment lost 4 bases and the V segment lost 8 bases, leaving 13 bases of the junction unmatched. The CDR3 nucleotides read TGTGCCAGCCGGACTTGGGACAGTCTGGGCACTGAAGCTTTCTTT. Its translation: CASRTWDSLGTEAFF.

The chain couples TRBV3-1 (or the pseudogene TRBV3-2) to TRBJ1-1; tentative D call: TRBD1 (5 bases). Trimming removed 0 bases from V and 5 bases from J, with 13 bases in between. Germline V gene sequence: CDR1 LGHDT, CDR2 YNNKEL (reference sequence). This CDR3 region has 15 residues. In DNA, the CDR3 is TGTGCCAGCAGCCAAGAGGCGGGGGTGGTTACTGAAGCTTTCTTT. Translating gives CASSQEAGVVTEAFF.

The chain combines TRBV7-9 with TRBJ2-7; D tentatively fits TRBD1 or TRBD2 (6 bases each). In germline, CDR1 is SEHNR, CDR2 FQNEAQ (reference sequence). This CDR3 has 15 residues. V dropped 5 bases and J dropped 0 bases, with 14 bases sitting between them. The CDR3 spells CASSPRGLFSYEQYF. CDR3 nucleotides: TGTGCCAGCAGCCCCCGGGGGCTGTTCTCCTACGAGCAGTACTTC.

As to this clone: This sample includes further DNA sequences coding for the same CDR3. V and J are TRBV6-1 and TRBJ1-2; 8 positions agree with TRBD1. CDR1 and CDR2 (germline): MNHNS, SASEGT. After removal of 3 bases from V and 2 bases from J, the junction contained 5 bases not matched to a gene. The CDR3 runs to 15 residues. The CDR3 loop reads CASSEWTGPNYGYTF. The CDR3 DNA sequence: TGTGCCAGCAGTGAGTGGACAGGGCCCAACTATGGCTACACCTTC.

The chain recombines TRBV5-4 with TRBJ1-6, with a possible D match to TRBD1 (5 bases). The CDR3 consists of 16 residues. The V gene lost 4 bases and the J gene lost 2 bases, with 13 bases spanning the gap. The V gene's germline CDR1 is SGHNT and CDR2 YYREEE (reference sequence). The CDR3: CASSHLQAPYNSPLHF. In DNA form, the CDR3 reads TGTGCCAGCAGCCACCTACAGGCCCCCTATAATTCACCCCTCCACTTT.

This clone was observed once. Here the CDR3 reads CASFPGQGAEQYF. CDR3 coding DNA: TGTGCCAGCTTCCCGGGACAGGGGGCCGAGCAGTACTTC. V usage is TRBV2 and J usage is TRBJ2-7; 12 bases fit TRBD1. The CDR3 spans 13 residues. Unmatched junction bases numbered 5, after V lost 8 bases and J lost 6 bases. CDR1 and CDR2 (germline): SNHLY, FYNNEI.

The chain links TRBV6-5 to TRBJ2-1, with 9 positions matching TRBD1. Germline V gene sequence: CDR1 MNHEY, CDR2 SVGAGI. J gave up 6 bases and V 7 bases, and 10 bases lay outside the gene matches. CDR3 size: 15 residues. The CDR3 region is CASIPQGAAGNEQFF. The DNA for the CDR3 is TGTGCCAGCATCCCACAGGGGGCAGCAGGCAATGAGCAGTTCTTC.

This rearrangement joins TRBV5-1 to TRBJ1-1; D remains unclear. This CDR3 is built from 15 residues. Germline V gene data show CDR1 as SGHRS and CDR2 as YFSETQ. V shed 2 bases and J shed 0 bases, with 11 bases lying between them. CDR3 nucleotides: TGCGCCAGCAGCTTCGGCGAGAACATGAACACTGAAGCTTTCTTT. Its protein product is CASSFGENMNTEAFF.

The gene calls are TRBV6-5 and TRBJ1-2; 9 bases map to TRBD1. The ends lost 2 bases at V and 5 bases at J; junction bases unmatched: 6. Germline V gene data show CDR1 as MNHEY and CDR2 as SVGAGI. The CDR3 is 15 residues long. The CDR3 DNA sequence: TGTGCCAGCAGTTACAAGGGACAGGGCCTTTATGGCTACACCTTC. Amino acids: CASSYKGQGLYGYTF.

The chain links TRBV18 to TRBJ2-7; D possibly corresponds to TRBD2 (5 bases). Germline loops: CDR1 KGHSH, CDR2 LQKENI. The V end was cut by 0 bases, the J end by 6 bases, with 15 bases between. The CDR3 totals 15 residues. Written as DNA, the CDR3 is TGTGCCAGCTCACCACCGTCCGGGAAGGATCGCGAGCAGTACTTC. Its translation is CASSPPSGKDREQYF.

The V and J genes are TRBV15 and TRBJ1-3, with D perhaps TRBD1 (6 bases). The CDR3 covers 17 residues. The germline V gene encodes CDR1 LNHNV and CDR2 YYDKDF (reference sequence). V was shortened by 5 bases and J by 2 bases, with 19 bases between the two germline ends. The CDR3 DNA follows: TGTGCCACCAGCCCTCCGGGACAAACTAGCGCTGGAAACACCATATATTTT. This encodes CATSPPGQTSAGNTIYF.

The J gene is TRBJ2-7, the V gene TRBV28; D gene unclear. With 5 bases removed from V and 3 bases from J, the gap between germline ends came to 8 bases. Germline assignment: CDR1 MDHEN and CDR2 SYDVKM. There are 12 residues in the CDR3. The CDR3 loop is CASSAALYEQYF. As DNA, the CDR3 is TGTGCCAGCAGTGCAGCCCTCTACGAGCAGTACTTC. Full variable domain (missing parts from reference TRBV28 and TRBJ2-7): DVKVTQSSRYLVKRTGEKVFLECVQDMDHENMFWYRQDPGLGLRLIYFSYDVKMKEKGDIPEGYSVSREKKERFSLILESASTNQTSMYLCASSAALYEQYFGPGTRLTVT.

V usage is TRBV4-1 and J usage is TRBJ1-2; 10 bases map to TRBD1. The CDR3 loop spans 18 amino acids. V was pared by 2 bases and J by 0 bases, with 9 bases of the junction left unmatched. Germline V gene data show CDR1 as MGHRA and CDR2 as YSYEKL. The CDR3 spells CASSQSRGQGISNYGYTF. The DNA for the CDR3 is TGCGCCAGCAGCCAATCTCGGGGACAGGGGATCTCTAACTATGGCTACACCTTC.

Here the CDR3 reads CASSPLLDRRREQYF. The CDR3 DNA sequence: TGTGCCAGCAGCCCCTTATTGGACAGAAGACGCGAGCAGTACTTC. V usage is TRBV14 and J usage is TRBJ2-7; D possibly corresponds to TRBD1 (6 bases). This CDR3 is built from 15 residues. V lost 4 bases, J lost 6 bases, and 19 bases lay in between. Germline CDR1 SGHDN, CDR2 FVKESK.

The chain links TRBV19 to TRBJ1-5, with 12 bases identical to TRBD1. V gave up 3 bases and J gave up 2 bases; unmatched junction bases: 8. Germline V gene lookup returns CDR1 LNHDA and CDR2 SQIVND (reference sequence). The CDR3 contains 18 residues. CDR3 residues: CASSMVGTGGWGNQPQHF. The CDR3 nucleotides read TGTGCCAGTAGTATGGTAGGGACAGGGGGCTGGGGCAATCAGCCCCAGCATTTT.